The T cell receptor beta chain described here comes from a study of T cells in Graves' hyperthyroidism and ophthalmopathy. What was amplified from RNA transcripts were TCR beta CDR3 regions. The study used the HTBI primer set for a first-round RT-PCR of the TCR CDR3. TCRdb ran MiXCR on the multiplex PCR reads and lists one entry per CDR3 protein. The data contain about 200,000 distinct CDR3 sequences, around 20% of them singletons. V trimming: 8 bases; J trimming: 3 bases; junction bases outside the gene matches: 9. CDR1 MNHEY and CDR2 SMNVEV come from the germline V gene (reference sequence). CDR3 length equals 15 residues. In its sample, this clonotype was seen a few times.

The TCR originated in a middle-aged man with Graves' hyperthyroidism. Material for sequencing was blood. The genes are TRBV27 and TRBJ2-2, with 7 bases lining up with TRBD1. For the CDR3, the DNA is TGTGCCAGCGGGACCGCAGGGGGTTACACCGGGGAGCTGTTTTTT. Protein sequence: CASGTAGGYTGELFF.